This TCR beta chain was documented in a study of blood T cell repertoires in COVID-19. The V and J ends lost 6 bases and 6 bases respectively, with 11 bases between them. The CDR3 is 12 residues long. CDR1 SGHDN and CDR2 FVKESK come from the germline V gene. This clone is a singleton in its sample. Data came from immunoSEQ multiplex PCR; TCRdb stores just in-frame clones and leaves some out. Seen here are around 140,000 clones, roughly 73% observed once, and the top ten hold around 9.5%. The sequenced sample consisted of peripheral blood. The receptor's source is a woman aged 45-65 years with active or convalescent COVID-19. This chain joins TRBV14 and TRBJ1-2; weak D call: TRBD1 (6 bases). This chain's CDR3 is CASSFTGNGYTF. The CDR3 coding sequence is TGTGCCAGCAGTTTTACAGGGAATGGCTACACCTTC. The variable domain in full, completed from reference TRBV14 and TRBJ1-2, reads EAGVTQFPSHSVIEKGQTVTLRCDPISGHDNLYWYRRVMGKEIKFLLHFVKESKQDESGMPNNRFLAERTGGTYSTLKVQPAELEDSGVYFCASSFTGNGYTFGSGTRLTVV.